This is a list of T cell receptor beta chains from one sample in a study of CD8+CD57+ T cells in acquired aplastic anemia. TCRdb passed the reads through MiXCR, listing each CDR3 protein once. The data show more than 200,000 distinct CDR3 sequences, under 55% seen once. Material: sorted CD4+, CD8+, or CD8+CD57+ T cells (not recorded which) from PBMCs. These receptors were collected from a human donor with aplastic anemia. Each CDR3 is given with its conserved first and last residue. A D gene is named only where the DNA matches it firmly. Clone size, where shown, is once, few, many, or a class for clones that have expanded.

TRBV19	.	TRBD2	TRBJ2-1	TGTGCCAGTAGTATCCGTCTAGCGGGAGGGCTCCACTCCTACAATGAGCAGTTCTTC	CASSIRLAGGLHSYNEQFF
TRBV29-1	many	.	TRBJ2-2	TGCAGCGTTTTGCGTTCGAACACCGGGGAGCTGTTTTTT	CSVLRSNTGELFF
TRBV29-1	few	.	TRBJ2-1	TGCAGCGTTGAGGGCTATAGGGACTTATACCTCCCTAGCTCCTACAATGAGCAGTTCTTC	CSVEGYRDLYLPSSYNEQFF
TRBV4-1	many	.	TRBJ2-5	TGCGCCAGCAGCCAAGAAGGGGTGGGGCAAGAGACCCAGTACTTC	CASSQEGVGQETQYF
TRBV6-6	few	.	TRBJ2-2	TGTGCCAGCAGAACTACAGGGGGGGACACCGGGGAGCTGTTTTTT	CASRTTGGDTGELFF
TRBV7-3	.	TRBD1	TRBJ2-3	TGTGCCAGCTCACTTGCCGGGACAGGGAACACAGATACGCAGTATTTT	CASSLAGTGNTDTQYF
TRBV7-2	.	.	TRBJ2-5	TGTGCCAGCAGAGTGGCAACAGGGAGGGAAGGGGAGACCCAGTACTTC	CASRVATGREGETQYF
TRBV6-1	many	TRBD1	TRBJ1-4	TGTGCCAGCAGTACGACAGGGGCGGCGGGGGAACTGTTTTTT	CASSTTGAAGELFF
TRBV2	.	TRBD1	TRBJ1-1	TGTGCCAGCAGTGAAACAGGGGGCGCGACTGAAGCTTTCTTT	CASSETGGATEAFF
TRBV7-3	.	.	TRBJ1-1	TGTGCCAGCAGCTTAACGCGGGCCGCTACTGAAGCTTTCTTT	CASSLTRAATEAFF
TRBV29-1	.	TRBD2	TRBJ2-7	TGCAGCGTTAAGACTAGCAGACCCTACGAGCAGTACTTC	CSVKTSRPYEQYF
TRBV20-1	.	TRBD2	TRBJ2-7	TGCAGTGCTAGACTAGCGGGGGGGCGCGAGCAGTACTTC	CSARLAGGREQYF
TRBV2	.	TRBD1	TRBJ1-4	TGTGCCAGCAGCTCGGGACAGATTGAAAAACTGTTTTTT	CASSSGQIEKLFF
TRBV9	many	.	TRBJ2-2	TGTGCCAGCAGCGTAGGGGTAACCAGGGCGAACACCGGGGAGCTGTTTTTT	CASSVGVTRANTGELFF
TRBV4-1	few	.	TRBJ2-2	TGCGCCAGCAGCCCCTTAGGCAGAAACACCGGGGAGCTGTTTTTT	CASSPLGRNTGELFF
TRBV20-1	.	TRBD2	TRBJ2-3	TGCAGTGCTAGAGATAGCGGGGGGACGACAGATACGCAGTATTTT	CSARDSGGTTDTQYF
TRBV20-1	.	.	TRBJ1-5	TGCAGTGCTAGGAATGACGAGACACGAGTTCAGCCCCAGCATTTT	CSARNDETRVQPQHF
TRBV14	.	TRBD1	TRBJ1-2	TGTGCCAGCAGCCAAGTGGGACAGCCGCTCGCGAGCTATGGCTACACCTTC	CASSQVGQPLASYGYTF
TRBV6-4	many	.	TRBJ1-3	TGTGCCAGCAGTGTAAACGAGGGAGGAAACACCATATATTTT	CASSVNEGGNTIYF
TRBV12-3/TRBV12-4	.	TRBD2	TRBJ2-7	TGTGCCAGCAGTTTAAGCGGGGAGAACTACGAGCAGTACTTC	CASSLSGENYEQYF
TRBV7-6	many	.	TRBJ1-2	TGTGCCAGCAGCTTAGGAGGGGAGGGCGGCTACACCTTC	CASSLGGEGGYTF
TRBV7-9	.	TRBD1	TRBJ1-2	TGTGCCAGCAGCCGTGGGACAGGGGGGGGTGGCTACACCTTC	CASSRGTGGGGYTF
TRBV10-3	.	.	TRBJ1-5	TGTGCCACTACGAATTACAGAAATAGCAATCAGCCCCAGCATTTT	CATTNYRNSNQPQHF
TRBV10-2	.	TRBD2	TRBJ2-3	TGCGCCAGCAGTTCCACAATCCGCGGGGGGGCCGTGGCGCAGTATTTT	CASSSTIRGGAVAQYF
TRBV7-9	.	TRBD1	TRBJ2-1	TGTGCCAGCACCCGAACTATGTCTGACAGGGAACATGAGCAGTTCTTC	CASTRTMSDREHEQFF
TRBV5-1	.	.	TRBJ2-7	TGCGCCAGCAGCTCTGACAGTCCCTACGAGCAGTACTTC	CASSSDSPYEQYF
TRBV9	many	TRBD1	TRBJ2-2	TGTGCCAGCAGCGTGAGGACAGGGGAGGGCACCGGGGAGCTGTTTTTT	CASSVRTGEGTGELFF
TRBV20-1	.	.	TRBJ1-5	TGCAGTGCTAGAAGAAGTCGCAGGGAAAAGGACAATCAGCCCCAGCATTTT	CSARRSRREKDNQPQHF
TRBV25-1	.	TRBD1	TRBJ2-7	TGTGCCAGCAGCTACCGGGACAGCGCCTACGAGCAGTACTTC	CASSYRDSAYEQYF
TRBV7-6	.	.	TRBJ2-3	TGTGCCAGCAGCTCTATCAATGAGCAGTATTTT	CASSSINEQYF
TRBV29-1	.	.	TRBJ2-1	TGCAGCGTGGGACCGGGGAATTACAATGAGCAGTTCTTC	CSVGPGNYNEQFF
TRBV11-2	many	TRBD1	TRBJ1-6	TGTGCCAGCAGCTTAGGAGGACAGGGCCATTCACCCCTCCACTTT	CASSLGGQGHSPLHF
TRBV25-1	.	TRBD1	TRBJ1-2	TGTGCCAGCAGTGAATTCAAGGGGGCGGGTTATGGCTACACCTTC	CASSEFKGAGYGYTF
TRBV12-3/TRBV12-4	.	.	TRBJ1-2	TGTGCCAGCAGCTTGGGGACGCTACCGGATGGCTACACCTTC	CASSLGTLPDGYTF
TRBV5-1	.	.	TRBJ2-7	TGCGCCAGCAGCGCGGGGACCGGTGGCGAGCAGTACTTC	CASSAGTGGEQYF
TRBV6-5	few	TRBD1	TRBJ1-4	TGTGCCAGCAGTTACTCCGATCCTTTACCGGGACAGGGAGGAGATGAAAAACTGTTTTTT	CASSYSDPLPGQGGDEKLFF
TRBV20-1	.	.	TRBJ1-2	TGCAGTGCGGGGGGGGTCGGGGACTATGGCTACACCTTC	CSAGGVGDYGYTF
TRBV19	.	.	TRBJ2-7	TGTGCCAGTAGTATTGGACTCACCTACGAGCAGTACTTC	CASSIGLTYEQYF
TRBV24-1	.	.	TRBJ2-7	TGTGCCACCAGTGACCAGGGACAGTCGGGGGACGAGCAGTACTTC	CATSDQGQSGDEQYF
TRBV9	many	.	TRBJ2-1	TGTGCCAGCAGACGGACGGGTAGCTCCTACAATGAGCAGTTCTTC	CASRRTGSSYNEQFF
TRBV2	.	TRBD1	TRBJ1-4	TGTGCCAGCCTGGGTGGCAGGGGGCCTGAAAAACTGTTTTTT	CASLGGRGPEKLFF
TRBV29-1	.	.	TRBJ2-4	TGCAGCGTTACCCGCCGAGGAGGGGAACGGGACATTCAGTACTTC	CSVTRRGGERDIQYF
TRBV7-9	.	.	TRBJ1-1	TGTGCCAGCAGCGGGGGGGGGAAAACTGAAGCTTTCTTT	CASSGGGKTEAFF
TRBV19	many	.	TRBJ1-3	TGTGCCAGTAGTCCCTACGGGCTGCGGGATGGAAACACCATATATTTT	CASSPYGLRDGNTIYF
TRBV29-1	.	.	TRBJ2-5	TGCAGCGTTGAAGATCTGGGGTGGCACACGGGGGAAGAGACCCAGTACTTC	CSVEDLGWHTGEETQYF
TRBV15	.	TRBD1	TRBJ1-5	TGTGCCACCAGCGGAGGGGGGGAAGTAAGGGACAGGGTCCAGCCCCAGCACTTT	CATSGGGEVRDRVQPQHF
TRBV5-6	.	.	TRBJ2-7	TGTGCCAGCAGCTTGGAATATAGGTCCTACGAGCAGTACTTC	CASSLEYRSYEQYF
TRBV2	.	.	TRBJ1-2	TGTGCCAGCAGGGTTGACGGCTACACCTTC	CASRVDGYTF
TRBV7-8	.	TRBD1	TRBJ2-3	TGTGCCAGCAGCTTAGCGGCGACAGGGTCAGATACGCAGTATTTT	CASSLAATGSDTQYF
TRBV2	many	.	TRBJ2-7	TGTGCCAGCAGTGGACGGACCTACGAGCAGTACTTC	CASSGRTYEQYF
TRBV29-1	.	.	TRBJ1-2	TGCAGCGTTGATGGGTCTTATGGCTACACCTTC	CSVDGSYGYTF
TRBV6-1	many	.	TRBJ1-5	TGTGCCAGCAGCGCAAGGGGCGGTTGGAATCAGCCCCAGCATTTT	CASSARGGWNQPQHF
TRBV7-2	.	.	TRBJ2-3	TGTGCCAGCAGCCCACAGGGCCGACGCACAGATACGCAGTATTTT	CASSPQGRRTDTQYF
TRBV12-3/TRBV12-4	.	TRBD1	TRBJ1-1	TGTGCCAGCAGTCCCCGACAGGGAAGTGTGACTGAAGCTTTCTTT	CASSPRQGSVTEAFF
TRBV9	few	.	TRBJ2-5	TGTGCCAGCAGTCCGGGGGAAGAGGAGACCCAGTACTTC	CASSPGEEETQYF